The 2 T cell receptor beta chains below come from one sample, sequenced in a study of T cell repertoires in cytomegalovirus infection. Via MiXCR, TCRdb re-called the reads, giving one row per CDR3 protein. The profile shows some 150,000 distinct CDR3 sequences, under 8.5% of them singletons. Sequenced input: PBMCs. Every receptor here comes from a human donor in good health (CMV status not recorded). Some clones in this sample may be carry-over from other donors' samples.

This clonotype was recorded at least ten times. The chain links TRBV7-2 to TRBJ2-1; 8 bases are a match to TRBD2. CDR1 and CDR2 from the germline V gene are SGHTA and FQGNSA. V lost 5 bases, J lost 8 bases, and 14 bases stayed unmatched. CDR3 length equals 16 residues. CDR3 amino acids: CASSPDGGGTADEQFF. For the CDR3, the DNA is TGTGCCAGCAGCCCCGACGGGGGGGGAACGGCGGATGAGCAGTTCTTC.

The sample holds many counts of this clonotype. V is TRBV28 and J is TRBJ2-7, with 8 bases identical to TRBD1. V trimming: 7 bases; J trimming: 2 bases; junction bases outside the gene matches: 13. Germline V gives CDR1 MDHEN, CDR2 SYDVKM. This CDR3 comprises 16 residues. Here the CDR3 DNA reads TGTGCCAGCACCCACTTAAAACAGGGGGATCCCTACGAGCAGTACTTC. It specifies CASTHLKQGDPYEQYF.